This is a list of T cell receptor beta chains from one sample in a study of blood T cell repertoires in COVID-19. The protocol was immunoSEQ multiplex PCR, while the TCRdb copy is restricted to in-frame clones and leaves out a portion. The sample has around 480,000 clones, about 91% seen once. Input material: peripheral blood. Receptor source: a woman aged 45-60 years with COVID-19, enrolled during active disease. Each CDR3 is given with its conserved first and last residue. Fields, in order: CDR3 length, J gene, V gene, clone size, D gene, CDR3 protein, CDR3 DNA. D genes are given only for firm matches. Not all rows give a size; the values are once, few, many and, for expanded clones, a class.

13 | TRBJ1-2 | TRBV18 | few | TRBD1 | CASSRTGANSYTF | TGTGCCAGCTCACGGACAGGGGCTAATAGCTACACCTTC
13 | TRBJ1-1 | TRBV7-7 | . | . | CASSPTGPGEAFF | TGTGCCAGCAGCCCTACAGGGCCCGGTGAAGCTTTCTTT
16 | TRBJ2-7 | TRBV19 | . | TRBD2 | CASSIGTSGAYYEQYF | TGTGCCAGTAGTATAGGGACTAGCGGGGCTTACTACGAGCAGTACTTC
16 | TRBJ2-1 | TRBV5-6 | once | TRBD1 | CASSGETGAAYNEQFF | TGTGCCAGCAGCGGGGAAACAGGGGCAGCATACAATGAGCAGTTCTTC
14 | TRBJ1-1 | TRBV5-1 | few | . | CASSYGQGYTEAFF | TGCGCCAGCAGCTATGGTCAGGGCTACACTGAAGCTTTCTTT
16 | TRBJ1-2 | TRBV7-9 | . | . | CASSPRTPLNTKGYTF | TGTGCCAGCAGCCCCCGGACACCACTGAACACGAAGGGCTACACCTTC
15 | TRBJ1-1 | TRBV5-4 | . | TRBD1 | CASSVGGQGNTEAFF | TGTGCCAGCTCCGTCGGGGGACAGGGAAACACTGAAGCTTTCTTT
18 | TRBJ2-3 | TRBV27 | . | . | CASSPEDGTSLNWDTQYF | TGTGCCAGCAGTCCGGAGGACGGGACTTCCCTAAATTGGGATACGCAGTATTTT
13 | TRBJ1-2 | TRBV12-3/TRBV12-4 | . | TRBD1 | CASTVTGVGGYTF | TGTGCCAGCACCGTGACAGGGGTAGGCGGCTACACCTTC
13 | TRBJ2-7 | TRBV7-8 | . | TRBD1 | CASSLGGRQGVLF | TGTGCCAGCAGCTTAGGGGGTCGACAGGGCGTTCTGTTC
14 | TRBJ1-2 | TRBV5-1 | . | TRBD1 | CASSPGGTDYGYTF | TGCGCCAGCAGCCCAGGGGGGACAGACTATGGCTACACCTTC
14 | TRBJ2-3 | TRBV7-3 | once | . | CASSLSHSTDTQYF | TGTGCCAGCAGCTTATCACACAGCACAGATACGCAGTATTTT
11 | TRBJ2-3 | TRBV6-2/TRBV6-3 | few | . | CASSFADTQYF | TGTGCCAGCAGTTTCGCAGATACGCAGTATTTT
12 | TRBJ1-1 | TRBV11-2 | . | TRBD1 | CASSSTGYGAFF | TGTGCCAGCAGCTCGACAGGGTACGGGGCTTTCTTT
14 | TRBJ1-4 | TRBV28 | . | TRBD1 | CASSFKQGNEKLFF | TGTGCCAGCAGTTTTAAACAGGGGAATGAAAAACTGTTTTTT
13 | TRBJ2-7 | TRBV11-1 | once | TRBD1 | CASSLSRGLEQYF | TGTGCCAGCAGCTTAAGCAGGGGGCTTGAGCAGTACTTC
14 | TRBJ1-1 | TRBV6-1 | few | . | CASSETGQSTEAFF | TGTGCCAGCAGTGAGACCGGACAAAGTACTGAAGCTTTCTTT
14 | TRBJ2-1 | TRBV5-6 | . | . | CASTPADSYNEQFF | TGTGCCAGCACCCCTGCGGACAGTTACAATGAGCAGTTCTTC
16 | TRBJ1-2 | TRBV19 | . | . | CASTQRGGGRRNGYTF | TGTGCCAGTACCCAGAGGGGCGGGGGCCGGCGGAATGGCTACACCTTC
15 | TRBJ2-7 | TRBV5-1 | . | TRBD1 | CASSTDRGASYEQYF | TGCGCCAGCAGCACCGACAGGGGGGCCTCCTACGAGCAGTACTTC
13 | TRBJ1-1 | TRBV27 | once | . | CASSWGEDTEAFF | TGTGCCAGCAGTTGGGGGGAGGACACTGAAGCTTTCTTT
14 | TRBJ1-6 | TRBV5-6 | once | TRBD1 | CASSFGQGDSPLHF | TGTGCCAGCAGCTTTGGACAGGGGGATTCACCCCTCCACTTT
13 | TRBJ2-7 | TRBV28 | . | . | CASRVGGGYEQYF | TGTGCCAGCAGGGTAGGGGGTGGCTACGAGCAGTACTTC
14 | TRBJ2-3 | TRBV30 | . | TRBD2 | CAWSRGGGGYTQYF | TGTGCCTGGAGTAGAGGCGGGGGGGGTTATACGCAGTATTTT
15 | TRBJ1-2 | TRBV6-5 | . | TRBD1 | CASSYSTGTSYGYTF | TGTGCCAGCAGTTACTCGACAGGGACTAGCTATGGCTACACCTTC
16 | TRBJ1-2 | TRBV4-2 | . | . | CASSQATELSGSGYTF | TGTGCCAGCAGCCAAGCTACTGAATTATCAGGTAGTGGCTACACCTTC
13 | TRBJ1-5 | TRBV19 | . | . | CASRTDPNQPQHF | TGTGCCAGTAGGACAGACCCCAATCAGCCCCAGCATTTT
18 | TRBJ2-2 | TRBV7-6 | . | TRBD2 | CASSYLTAGGRLAGELFF | TGTGCCAGCAGCTACCTGACTGCGGGGGGCCGGCTGGCGGGGGAGCTGTTTTTT